A selection of T cell receptor beta chains follows, all from one sample in a study of blood T cell repertoires in COVID-19. Generated by immunoSEQ multiplex PCR, the TCRdb table keeps only in-frame clones and is missing some. Of 150,000 or so clones detected, less than 90% appear once; the ten largest clones hold 2.4%. The sequenced sample consisted of peripheral blood. Receptors were obtained from a woman aged 70-85 years with acute or convalescent COVID-19. Each CDR3 is given with its conserved first and last residue. D genes are given only for firm matches. The listing skips clone size in some rows; elsewhere it reads once, few, many or a size class.

clone size	D gene	CDR3 length	J gene	V gene	CDR3 protein	CDR3 DNA
.	.	16	TRBJ2-3	TRBV7-9	CASSFTRQTSTDTQYF	TGTGCCAGCAGCTTCACCCGACAGACTAGCACAGATACGCAGTATTTT
.	TRBD1	15	TRBJ1-4	TRBV5-6	CASSLRQGADEKLFF	TGTGCCAGCAGCTTAAGACAGGGGGCGGATGAAAAACTGTTTTTT
.	TRBD1	16	TRBJ1-2	TRBV4-2	CASSPQGTGLNYGYTF	TGTGCCAGCAGTCCGCAAGGGACAGGCTTAAACTATGGCTACACCTTC
.	TRBD1	11	TRBJ1-2	TRBV6-6	CASSYRDRLQF	TGTGCCAGCAGTTACCGGGACAGGCTCCAATTC
few	.	15	TRBJ2-2	TRBV27	CASSFIGRNTGELFF	TGTGCCAGCAGTTTTATTGGGAGAAACACCGGGGAGCTGTTTTTT
few	.	16	TRBJ1-1	TRBV3-1/TRBV3-2	CASSQDESRMNTEAFF	TGTGCCAGCAGCCAAGATGAGTCAAGAATGAACACTGAAGCTTTCTTT
.	TRBD2	15	TRBJ2-2	TRBV20-1	CSASRTSGVTGELFF	TGCAGTGCTAGTAGGACTAGCGGGGTCACCGGGGAGCTGTTTTTT
.	.	15	TRBJ1-4	TRBV3-1/TRBV3-2	CASSTAGELDEKLFF	TGTGCCAGCAGTACGGCAGGGGAGTTGGACGAAAAACTGTTTTTT
few	TRBD1	15	TRBJ1-5	TRBV7-8	CASSQRGRGNQPQHF	TGTGCCAGCAGCCAGAGGGGGCGAGGCAATCAGCCCCAGCATTTT
.	TRBD1	14	TRBJ1-6	TRBV6-5	CASSRQGISSPLHF	TGTGCCAGCAGTAGACAGGGGATATCTTCACCCCTCCACTTT
.	.	15	TRBJ1-2	TRBV5-4	CASSFPGTSNYGYTF	TGTGCCAGCAGCTTTCCCGGGACATCGAACTATGGCTACACCTTC
few	TRBD1	16	TRBJ1-5	TRBV4-2	CASSQGRDRGGQPQHF	TGTGCCAGCAGCCAAGGCCGGGACAGGGGGGGTCAGCCCCAGCATTTT
.	.	15	TRBJ2-1	TRBV4-2	CASSQGRLGDSEQFF	TGTGCCAGCAGCCAAGGACGCCTAGGCGATAGCGAGCAGTTCTTC
.	.	14	TRBJ1-5	TRBV27	CASSRSELNQPQHF	TGTGCCAGCAGTCGCTCTGAGCTCAATCAGCCCCAGCATTTT
.	.	14	TRBJ1-1	TRBV7-2	CASSLYTGTAVAFF	TGTGCCAGCAGCTTATACACAGGGACGGCAGTAGCTTTCTTT
.	TRBD1	16	TRBJ1-5	TRBV19	CASSIGQGQGNQPQHF	TGTGCCAGTAGTATAGGTCAAGGACAGGGGAATCAGCCCCAGCATTTT
.	TRBD1	15	TRBJ1-3	TRBV10-2	CASSEFTGGGNTIYF	TGCGCCAGCAGTGAGTTCACAGGGGGAGGAAACACCATATATTTT
.	TRBD2	14	TRBJ2-7	TRBV7-9	CASSLSGGAYEQYF	TGTGCCAGCAGCTTATCCGGGGGGGCGTACGAGCAGTACTTC
.	TRBD1	15	TRBJ1-5	TRBV7-9	CASSHTGDGNQPQHF	TGTGCCAGCAGCCACACAGGGGATGGCAATCAGCCCCAGCATTTT
.	.	14	TRBJ1-2	TRBV7-2	CASSLDRGGYGYTF	TGTGCCAGCAGCTTAGATAGGGGCGGCTATGGCTACACCTTC
.	.	14	TRBJ2-2	TRBV5-6	CASSLVEGSGELFF	TGTGCCAGCAGCTTGGTTGAGGGAAGCGGGGAGCTGTTTTTT
.	TRBD1	16	TRBJ2-3	TRBV5-1	CASSLEGGASTDTQYF	TGCGCCAGCAGCTTGGAAGGGGGCGCTAGCACAGATACGCAGTATTTT
.	TRBD2	16	TRBJ2-5	TRBV15	CATRTSGGGGQETQYF	TGTGCCACCAGGACTAGCGGGGGGGGCGGCCAAGAGACCCAGTACTTC
.	.	13	TRBJ1-5	TRBV27	CASSLGGIQPQHF	TGTGCCAGCAGTTTGGGGGGGATCCAGCCCCAGCATTTT
.	TRBD1	14	TRBJ1-3	TRBV28	CASSTGGSGNTIYF	TGTGCCAGCAGTACAGGGGGATCTGGAAACACCATATATTTT
once	TRBD1	16	TRBJ1-4	TRBV4-3	CASSQGWDRSNEKLFF	TGCGCCAGCAGCCAAGGGTGGGACAGGTCTAATGAAAAACTGTTTTTT
.	.	12	TRBJ2-3	TRBV11-2	CASSPSRDTQYF	TGTGCCAGCAGCCCCTCCCGAGATACGCAGTATTTT
.	TRBD1	13	TRBJ1-1	TRBV6-5	CASNEGQGTEAFF	TGTGCCAGCAACGAAGGACAGGGAACTGAAGCTTTCTTT
once	.	14	TRBJ1-3	TRBV19	CASSIVGGGNTIYF	TGTGCCAGTAGTATAGTCGGCGGGGGAAACACCATATATTTT
.	TRBD1	15	TRBJ1-1	TRBV5-1	CASSLGTALNTEAFF	TGCGCCAGCAGCTTAGGGACAGCGCTGAACACTGAAGCTTTCTTT
.	TRBD1	14	TRBJ1-4	TRBV28	CASSLWGQGKKLFF	TGTGCCAGCAGTTTATGGGGACAGGGGAAAAAACTGTTTTTT
.	TRBD1	17	TRBJ1-1	TRBV27	CASSSRTGGAGDTEAFF	TGTGCCAGCAGTTCTAGGACAGGGGGCGCGGGGGACACTGAAGCTTTCTTT
.	.	14	TRBJ1-5	TRBV7-2	CASALQYSNQPQHF	TGTGCCAGCGCCTTACAGTATAGCAATCAGCCCCAGCATTTT
.	TRBD2	16	TRBJ2-7	TRBV6-2/TRBV6-3	CASSYLLAGVTYEQYF	TGTGCCAGCAGTTACCTACTAGCGGGGGTTACCTACGAGCAGTACTTC
.	TRBD1	15	TRBJ1-5	TRBV6-1	CASSESTGAKQPQHF	TGTGCCAGCAGTGAGAGTACAGGGGCGAAGCAGCCCCAGCATTTT
.	.	13	TRBJ1-2	TRBV12-3/TRBV12-4	CASSSSGIWGYTF	TGTGCCAGCAGTTCGAGCGGGATCTGGGGCTACACCTTC
.	.	13	TRBJ1-2	TRBV12-3/TRBV12-4	CASRRGEAYGYTF	TGTGCCTCCCGACGGGGGGAAGCCTATGGCTACACCTTC
.	.	16	TRBJ1-2	TRBV4-2	CASSQDRQGLNYGYTF	TGTGCCAGCAGCCAAGACCGTCAGGGACTTAACTATGGCTACACCTTC
few	.	14	TRBJ1-3	TRBV6-2/TRBV6-3	CASSYEGSGNTIYF	TGTGCCAGCAGTTACGAGGGTTCTGGAAACACCATATATTTT
.	.	17	TRBJ1-3	TRBV30	CAWSVRAVTYSGNTIYF	TGTGCCTGGAGTGTACGAGCGGTTACCTACTCTGGAAACACCATATATTTT
.	TRBD2	17	TRBJ2-3	TRBV14	CASSPRASGGARNTQYF	TGTGCCAGCAGCCCCCGCGCTAGCGGGGGGGCCAGGAATACGCAGTATTTT
once	.	13	TRBJ2-3	TRBV2	CASSRSRTDTQYF	TGTGCCAGCAGTCGGTCCCGCACAGATACGCAGTATTTT
.	.	13	TRBJ1-1	TRBV12-3/TRBV12-4	CASSFSGDTEAFF	TGTGCCAGCAGTTTCTCAGGGGACACTGAAGCTTTCTTT
.	TRBD1	13	TRBJ1-2	TRBV3-1/TRBV3-2	CASSPRDRGGYTF	TGTGCCAGCAGCCCCCGGGACAGGGGCGGCTACACCTTC
.	TRBD2	19	TRBJ2-2	TRBV19	CASSSPSRSGGALTGELFF	TGTGCCAGTAGCTCCCCATCGCGGAGCGGGGGGGCTCTCACCGGGGAGCTGTTTTTT
.	.	13	TRBJ2-1	TRBV6-5	CASILVVGHEQFF	TGTGCCAGCATCCTGGTAGTCGGTCATGAGCAGTTCTTC